These 19 T cell receptor beta chains were sequenced from one sample in a study of shared T cell receptors in the human thymus. Profiling relied on immunoSEQ multiplex PCR, and the TCRdb table lists in-frame clones only, not all of them. The sample includes 500,000 to 550,000 clones, around 82% of them seen just once. These data were also filed under a second study, of human thymus T cells.

Sequenced material: thymocytes. These receptors all stem from a boy younger than two with a congenital heart defect.

This clone was picked up one time. V is TRBV4-3 and J is TRBJ1-1, with TRBD1 as a possible D gene (5 bases). CDR1 and CDR2 (germline): LGHNA, YSLEER. Trimming removed 4 bases at V and 3 bases at J, with 15 bases between. This CDR3 comprises 15 residues. CDR3 loop: CASSRMTGGDTEAFF. CDR3 coding DNA: TGCGCCAGCAGCCGGATGACGGGGGGGGACACTGAAGCTTTCTTT.

J is TRBJ2-7 and V is TRBV19; 7 bases fit TRBD1. This CDR3 is 15 amino acids long. Per germline, CDR1 LNHDA and CDR2 SQIVND (reference sequence). V lost 1 base to trimming and J lost 6 bases; unmatched junction nucleotides: 9. This CDR3 reads CASSIGGQGDGEQYF. CDR3 coding DNA: TGTGCCAGTAGTATAGGGGGGCAGGGGGACGGCGAGCAGTACTTC. Variable domain in full (rest from reference TRBV19 and TRBJ2-7): DGGITQSPKYLFRKEGQNVTLSCEQNLNHDAMYWYRQDPGQGLRLIYYSQIVNDFQKGDIAEGYSVSREKKESFPLTVTSAQKNPTAFYLCASSIGGQGDGEQYFGPGTRLTVT.

The chain uses TRBV6-6 and TRBJ1-2; weak D call: TRBD1 (6 bases). This CDR3 has 15 amino acids. V shed 5 bases and J shed 3 bases, with 16 bases lying between them. In germline, CDR1 is MNHNY, CDR2 SVGAGI (reference sequence). The DNA for the CDR3 is TGTGCCAGCAGTGCACCAGGGGTGCTCTACTATGGCTACACCTTC. It specifies CASSAPGVLYYGYTF.

The V call is TRBV11-2, the J call TRBJ2-3; TRBD2 agrees at 7 bases. Germline CDR1 and CDR2: SGHAT and FQNNGV. The CDR3 totals 18 residues. Trimming cost V 5 bases and J 5 bases; bases outside gene matches: 19. CDR3 amino acids: CASSPAEPSGLTGDTQYF. CDR3 coding DNA: TGTGCCAGCAGCCCGGCAGAACCTAGCGGTCTTACGGGAGATACGCAGTATTTT.

On this clone itself: The sample carries other DNA sequences with the same CDR3. The chain couples TRBV27 to TRBJ2-5; TRBD1 is a possible D gene (6 bases). In germline, CDR1 is MNHEY, CDR2 SMNVEV (reference sequence). The CDR3 is 14 amino acids. The ends were cut back, 5 bases at V and 2 bases at J, with 12 bases in the middle. The CDR3 region is CASSPRGGQETQYF. The DNA for the CDR3 is TGTGCCAGCAGTCCGCGAGGGGGTCAAGAGACCCAGTACTTC.

This clone has just a few counts. The gene calls are TRBV7-9 and TRBJ2-7; D perhaps matches TRBD2 (7 bases). The ends were cut back, 5 bases at V and 3 bases at J, with 23 bases in the middle. CDR1 and CDR2 (germline): SEHNR, FQNEAQ (reference sequence). This CDR3 spans 17 amino acids. CDR3 loop: CASSLGGRGSIHYEQYF. The CDR3 DNA sequence: TGTGCCAGCAGCCTCGGGGGGCGCGGGAGTATCCACTACGAGCAGTACTTC.

The V gene is TRBV4-1, the J gene TRBJ2-5; D remains ambiguous. In germline, CDR1 is MGHRA, CDR2 YSYEKL. Trimming shortened V by 0 bases and J by 1 base, and 6 bases separated the two germline ends. CDR3 length equals 14 residues. The CDR3 spells CASSQDRSQETQYF. CDR3 sequence (DNA): TGCGCCAGCAGCCAAGATCGGAGCCAAGAGACCCAGTACTTC.

A few counts support this clone. Other DNA sequences in this sample translate to the same CDR3. The chain is built from TRBV18 and TRBJ1-2, with 9 bases aligning to TRBD1. The V segment lost 3 bases and the J segment 0 bases; nucleotides outside the gene matches: 2. The CDR3 consists of 15 residues. The germline V gene has CDR1 KGHSH and CDR2 LQKENI. CDR3 bases: TGTGCCAGCTCACCCCGACAGGGGGCTAACTATGGCTACACCTTC. Translated: CASSPRQGANYGYTF.

This chain connects TRBV13 to TRBJ2-3; D unclear. This CDR3 is 10 amino acids long. The germline gives CDR1 PRHDT, CDR2 FYEKMQ (reference sequence). V gave up 8 bases and J gave up 4 bases, with 4 bases separating them. Here the CDR3 reads CASGPDTQYF. Written as DNA, the CDR3 is TGTGCCAGCGGCCCAGATACGCAGTATTTT.

This clone was detected a few times. The CDR3 loop reads CASRGGREQYF. CDR3 DNA: TGTGCCAGCCGGGGGGGGCGGGAGCAGTACTTC. This chain connects TRBV2 to TRBJ2-7; 8 bases align to TRBD2. The CDR3 is 11 residues long. The germline CDR1 and CDR2 sequences are SNHLY and FYNNEI. V was clipped by 8 bases and J by 7 bases; unmatched bases: 4.

The rearrangement joins TRBV29-1 to TRBJ2-1; 10 bases are shared with TRBD2. With 3 bases clipped from V and 2 bases from J, the junction kept 4 bases outside the gene matches. The CDR3 totals 15 residues. Germline loops: CDR1 SQVTM, CDR2 ANQGSEA. The CDR3 loop is CSVDVAGGPYNEQFF. Written as DNA, the CDR3 is TGCAGCGTTGACGTAGCGGGAGGACCCTACAATGAGCAGTTCTTC.

The CDR3 is CASSPTQGLAGGPDTGELFF. CDR3 in DNA: TGCGCCAGCAGCCCGACGCAGGGACTAGCGGGAGGGCCTGACACCGGGGAGCTGTTTTTT. The rearrangement links TRBV4-1 to TRBJ2-2, with 16 bases lining up with TRBD2. The CDR3 contains 20 residues. Trimming removed 4 bases from V and 3 bases from J; junction bases left unmatched: 11. CDR1 MGHRA and CDR2 YSYEKL come from the germline V gene.

The chain employs TRBV7-6 and TRBJ2-2; possible D gene TRBD2, 5 bases. Germline V gene sequence: CDR1 SGHVS, CDR2 FNYEAQ. V was shortened by 6 bases and J by 7 bases, with 15 bases between the two germline ends. The CDR3 contains 14 residues. The CDR3 sequence is CASSPGPAGGELFF. The CDR3 nucleotides are TGTGCCAGCAGTCCCGGCCCGGCGGGCGGGGAGCTGTTTTTT. The full variable domain, completed using reference TRBV7-6 and TRBJ2-2, is GAGVSQSPRYKVTKRGQDVALRCDPISGHVSLYWYRQALGQGPEFLTYFNYEAQQDKSGLPNDRFSAERPEGSISTLTIQRTEQRDSAMYRCASSPGPAGGELFFGEGSRLTVL.

The V and J genes are TRBV15 and TRBJ2-1; 10 nucleotides line up with TRBD2. The CDR3 is 20 residues long. The germline V gene encodes CDR1 LNHNV and CDR2 YYDKDF (reference sequence). V gave up 1 base and J gave up 0 bases; unmatched junction bases: 12. CDR3 residues: CATSRVGTSDLRSSYNEQFF. DNA for the CDR3: TGTGCCACCAGCAGAGTGGGGACTAGCGATCTTCGGAGCTCCTACAATGAGCAGTTCTTC. The full variable domain, with the rest looked up from reference TRBV15 and TRBJ2-1, is DAMVIQNPRYQVTQFGKPVTLSCSQTLNHNVMYWYQQKSSQAPKLLFHYYDKDFNNEADTPDNFQSRRPNTSFCFLDIRSPGLGDTAMYLCATSRVGTSDLRSSYNEQFFGPGTRLTVL.

V gene TRBV2 combines with J gene TRBJ2-7; TRBD2 matches 8 bases. CDR1 and CDR2 (germline): SNHLY, FYNNEI. There are 19 residues in the CDR3. Losses at the gene ends were 5 bases for V and 1 base for J; bases not matched to a gene: 19. Written as DNA, the CDR3 is TGTGCCAGCAGTCCCAAGGGCACTAGCGGTCCCCCCGGGTCCTACGAGCAGTACTTC. Its translation is CASSPKGTSGPPGSYEQYF.

The gene calls are TRBV18 and TRBJ2-5; 16 bases map to TRBD2. The CDR3 extends over 17 amino acids. With V trimmed by 4 bases and J by 2 bases, 4 bases remained unmatched. Looked up from germline, CDR1 is KGHSH and CDR2 is LQKENI. CDR3 protein: CASSLGLAGGPQETQYF. The DNA for the CDR3 is TGTGCCAGCTCACTGGGACTAGCGGGAGGGCCACAAGAGACCCAGTACTTC.

The rearrangement links TRBV6-5 to TRBJ2-3; 7 nucleotides match TRBD2. V trimming: 5 bases; J trimming: 6 bases; junction bases outside the gene matches: 8. Looked up from germline, CDR1 is MNHEY and CDR2 is SVGAGI. The CDR3 consists of 14 residues. Written as DNA, the CDR3 is TGTGCCAGCAGTCCCCCCCGGGGGGAGGATACGCAGTATTTT. This codes for CASSPPRGEDTQYF.

In this sample, this clone turned up a few times. The genes are TRBV11-2 and TRBJ2-2; 8 nucleotides align to TRBD1. V was clipped by 5 bases and J by 7 bases; unmatched bases: 3. The CDR3 consists of 13 residues. CDR1 SGHAT and CDR2 FQNNGV come from the germline V gene. CDR3 loop: CASSRTGSGELFF. DNA of the CDR3: TGTGCCAGCAGCCGGACAGGGAGCGGGGAGCTGTTTTTT.

The chain carries TRBV25-1 and TRBJ2-2; maybe TRBD2 (5 bases). V lost 2 bases to trimming and J lost 6 bases, with 7 bases between them. Germline V gene data show CDR1 as MGHDK and CDR2 as SYGVNS. The CDR3 length is 13 residues. The CDR3 coding sequence is TGTGCCAGCAGTGAACGGGAACCCGGGGAGCTGTTTTTT. This codes for CASSEREPGELFF.